One sample yielded the 30 T cell receptor beta chains listed below, sequenced in a study of blood T cells in healthy people across ages. Alongside a J-beta primer mix, a sample-barcoded 5' primer served in a second PCR lasting roughly 7 to 11 cycles. TCRdb redid the calling of the 5' RACE reads with MiXCR, one entry per CDR3 protein. This table has more than 600,000 distinct CDR3 sequences, roughly 25% appearing once. This sample was shared with a second study, whose subject was T cells of mothers and their children.

The sequencing sample was made of blood. The receptors derive from a boy aged 5 to 17 in good health.

This clonotype was seen only a few times. This chain connects TRBV5-4 to TRBJ2-2; 8 bases agree with TRBD2. V dropped 0 bases and J dropped 3; count of bases not matched to a gene: 4. The CDR3 contains 16 residues. Germline assignment: CDR1 SGHNT and CDR2 YYREEE (reference sequence). The CDR3 coding sequence is TGTGCCAGCAGCTTGGGCCTAGCGGGTTACACCGGGGAGCTGTTTTTT. Its translation: CASSLGLAGYTGELFF.

This chain uses TRBV4-1 with TRBJ2-7; 7 nucleotides match TRBD2. The CDR3 contains 15 residues. CDR1 and CDR2 (germline): MGHRA, YSYEKL. After removal of 4 bases from V and 5 bases from J, the junction contained 11 bases not matched to a gene. CDR3 region: CASSPTPAGSHEQYF. The CDR3 DNA reads as TGCGCCAGCAGCCCTACCCCAGCGGGGTCCCACGAGCAGTACTTC.

This chain connects TRBV13 to TRBJ1-2, with D perhaps matching TRBD1 (5 bases). Germline assignment: CDR1 PRHDT and CDR2 FYEKMQ (reference sequence). The CDR3 is made up of 11 amino acids. Between the trimmed V and J ends, which lost 4 bases and 8 bases, there was a span of 8 bases. CDR3 residues: CASSSYRGYTF. CDR3 nucleotide sequence: TGTGCCAGCAGCTCCTACAGGGGCTACACCTTC.

The sample holds a few counts of this clonotype. V gene TRBV29-1 combines with J gene TRBJ2-5, with a tentative D call TRBD2 (6 bases). Germline loops: CDR1 SQVTM, CDR2 ANQGSEA. V lost 7 bases and J 7 bases, leaving 13 bases between the germline ends. This CDR3 comprises 11 residues. Written as DNA, the CDR3 is TGCAGCGCAGAGGGACTCGGGACCCAGTACTTC. It specifies CSAEGLGTQYF. Full variable domain (missing parts from reference TRBV29-1 and TRBJ2-5): SAVISQKPSRDICQRGTSLTIQCQVDSQVTMMFWYRQQPGQSLTLIATANQGSEATYESGFVIDKFPISRPNLTFSTLTVSNMSPEDSSIYLCSAEGLGTQYFGPGTRLLVL.

The rearrangement uses TRBV7-2 and TRBJ1-4; a weak D match, TRBD1 (6 bases). Germline-derived CDR1 and CDR2 are SGHTA and FQGNSA. V gave up 4 bases and J gave up 8 bases, with 11 bases separating them. The CDR3 consists of 13 residues. CDR3 DNA sequence: TGTGCCAGCAGCTACAGGGAGGGGGAAAAACTGTTTTTT. Its protein product is CASSYREGEKLFF.

This clonotype turned up a few times. V is TRBV7-9 and J is TRBJ1-1; D call uncertain. Trimming stripped 5 bases from V and 4 bases from J, with 8 bases between. This CDR3 has 12 residues. CDR1 and CDR2 (germline): SEHNR, FQNEAQ (reference sequence). The CDR3 loop is CASSPLSTEAFF. The CDR3 DNA reads TGTGCCAGCAGCCCCCTTTCCACTGAAGCTTTCTTT.

This rearrangement joins TRBV20-1 to TRBJ2-3; TRBD2 aligns across 9 bases. The CDR3 runs 15 residues. The germline V gene encodes CDR1 DFQATT and CDR2 SNEGSKA (reference sequence). After removal of 3 bases from V and 8 bases from J, the junction contained 12 bases not matched to a gene. The CDR3, as DNA: TGCAGTGCTAGTCCGCTAGCGGGGAGGCGGGGTACGCAGTATTTT. Its translation: CSASPLAGRRGTQYF.

This clonotype was seen a handful of times. The chain combines TRBV7-9 with TRBJ2-1; the D gene is possibly TRBD2 (5 bases). The V and J ends lost 4 bases and 0 bases respectively, with 13 bases between them. The CDR3 spans 16 residues. The V gene's germline CDR1 is SEHNR and CDR2 FQNEAQ (reference sequence). CDR3 loop: CASSSLALSSYNEQFF. Written as DNA, the CDR3 is TGTGCCAGCAGCTCTCTAGCATTGAGCTCCTACAATGAGCAGTTCTTC.

The chain recombines TRBV9 with TRBJ2-5; D gene ambiguous. Germline V gene lookup returns CDR1 SGDLS and CDR2 YYNGEE. The V end lost 7 bases, the J end lost 1 base, and 14 bases lay between the germline ends. The CDR3 is 14 amino acids. The CDR3 protein is CASGRPGPQETQYF. CDR3 DNA: TGTGCCAGCGGCCGTCCCGGCCCCCAAGAGACCCAGTACTTC.

This rearrangement joins TRBV29-1 to TRBJ2-3; TRBD1 matches at 8 bases. Germline CDR1 is SQVTM and CDR2 is ANQGSEA. The CDR3 length is 15 residues. V lost 7 bases, J lost 4 bases, and 13 bases stayed unmatched. The CDR3 nucleotides read TGCAGCGCTAGTGGCGGGACAGGACTGGCAGATACGCAGTATTTT. It yields the protein CSASGGTGLADTQYF.

The chain recombines TRBV20-1 with TRBJ1-1; D is unresolved. Trimming left V 1 base short and J 7 bases short, with 7 bases between. Germline CDR1 reads DFQATT; CDR2 reads SNEGSKA (reference sequence). The CDR3 consists of 11 residues. The CDR3, as DNA: TGCAGTGCTAGAGGGGAGGGTGAAGCTTTCTTT. This translates into CSARGEGEAFF.

In its sample, this clonotype was seen a few times. This rearrangement joins TRBV28 to TRBJ2-1; 7 bases fit TRBD2. The junction had 5 bases not matched to a gene; V was cut back by 7 bases and J by 5 bases. The CDR3 covers 13 residues. Germline values: CDR1 MDHEN, CDR2 SYDVKM. As DNA, the CDR3 is TGTGCCAGCATCAACCTAGCGGACAATGAGCAGTTCTTC. It specifies CASINLADNEQFF.

The J gene is TRBJ2-5, the V gene TRBV29-1, with D hard to call. The J call may not be correct, given that the DNA end is closer to TRBJ2-7. This CDR3 spans 14 amino acids. In germline, CDR1 is SQVTM, CDR2 ANQGSEA. The CDR3 nucleotides read TGCAGCGTTGGAATTCAGGATCTCTCCTACGAGCAGTACTTC. Its translation is CSVGIQDLSYEQYF.

J is TRBJ2-6 and V is TRBV7-9, with D hard to call. The CDR3 length is 16 residues. V lost 4 bases, J lost 0 bases, and 10 bases lay in between. Germline V gene data show CDR1 as SEHNR and CDR2 as FQNEAQ (reference sequence). CDR3: CASSWSRISGANVLTF. CDR3 in DNA: TGTGCCAGCAGCTGGAGCAGGATCTCTGGGGCCAACGTCCTGACTTTC.

This chain links TRBV12-3 or TRBV12-4 with TRBJ1-1, with 9 bases fitting TRBD1. V shed 2 bases, J shed 6 bases, and the junction held 4 bases outside the gene matches. The CDR3 runs to 14 residues. CDR3 protein: CASSLWDRAAEAFF. Here the CDR3 DNA reads TGTGCCAGCAGTTTATGGGACAGGGCTGCTGAAGCTTTCTTT.

The chain uses TRBV7-2 and TRBJ2-7; 9 nucleotides align to TRBD1. This CDR3 contains 16 residues. In germline, CDR1 is SGHTA, CDR2 FQGNSA. After removal of 5 bases from V and 7 bases from J, the junction contained 15 bases not matched to a gene. CDR3 sequence: CASSQRRGQGNKEQYF. CDR3 in DNA: TGTGCCAGCAGCCAACGAAGGGGACAGGGAAATAAGGAGCAGTACTTC.

The chain carries TRBV9 and TRBJ2-2, with 9 bases that match TRBD1. This CDR3 region has 13 residues. The ends lost 3 bases at V and 11 bases at J; junction bases unmatched: 5. The germline V gene encodes CDR1 SGDLS and CDR2 YYNGEE. CDR3 coding DNA: TGTGCCAGCAGCGCGGCGGGACAGGGTGAGCTGTTTTTT. It translates to CASSAAGQGELFF.

This clonotype has just a few counts. The genes are TRBV7-2 and TRBJ1-2, with 8 bases identical to TRBD1. With V trimmed by 1 base and J by 8 bases, 6 bases remained unmatched. This CDR3 contains 14 residues. Germline-derived CDR1 and CDR2 are SGHTA and FQGNSA. The CDR3 loop reads CASSLGTGQYGYTF. The CDR3 DNA follows: TGTGCCAGCAGCTTAGGGACAGGGCAGTACGGCTACACCTTC.

The chain carries TRBV12-3 or TRBV12-4 and TRBJ2-1; D gene uncertain. The tail of the sequence fits TRBJ2-5 better, so the J call may be wrong. CDR3 length equals 14 residues. CDR3 sequence (DNA): TGTGCCAGCAGTCCCGGACGCGCCCAAGAGACCCAGTACTTC. The encoded protein is CASSPGRAQETQYF.

The chain joins TRBV9 to TRBJ1-1; D perhaps matches TRBD1 (6 bases). V shed 0 bases and J shed 5 bases, with 17 bases lying between them. The V gene's germline CDR1 is SGDLS and CDR2 YYNGEE. The CDR3 is 16 residues long. The CDR3 DNA reads as TGTGCCAGCAGCGTAGGGGTGGGGGCAGGGCAAACTGAAGCTTTCTTT. Translation: CASSVGVGAGQTEAFF.

V gene TRBV21-1 combines with J gene TRBJ1-5; TRBD1, the table's D call, was not compared with the DNA. TRBV21-1 is recorded as a pseudogene. CDR3 size: 16 residues. The CDR3 nucleotides are TGTGCCAGCAGCGCGCCGGGCCCCCGGGGCAATCAGCCCCAGCATTTT. This sequence encodes CASSAPGPRGNQPQHF.

The DNA for the CDR3 is TGTGCCAGCAGTTTTTTCGGCGGTTCTAATGAGCAGTTCTTC. Translation gives CASSFFGGSNEQFF. This chain joins TRBV28 and TRBJ2-1; D is uncertain. This CDR3 is built from 14 residues. Trimming pared 3 bases from V and 7 bases from J, leaving 13 bases between. The germline CDR1 and CDR2 sequences are MDHEN and SYDVKM.

This clonotype was seen repeatedly, ten times or more. The rearrangement links TRBV7-8 to TRBJ2-1; 12 bases are shared with TRBD2. J was trimmed by 5 bases and V by 2 bases; bases with no gene match: 4. The germline gives CDR1 SGHVS, CDR2 FQNEAQ. This CDR3 has 16 amino acids. The chain's CDR3 is CASSLKRLAGDNEQFF. The CDR3, as DNA: TGTGCCAGCAGCTTAAAGCGACTAGCGGGAGACAATGAGCAGTTCTTC. Full variable domain (rest looked up from reference TRBV7-8 and TRBJ2-1): GAGVSQSPRYKVAKRGQDVALRCDPISGHVSLFWYQQALGQGPEFLTYFQNEAQLDKSGLPSDRFFAERPEGSVSTLKIQRTQQEDSAVYLCASSLKRLAGDNEQFFGPGTRLTVL.

The genes are TRBV11-2 and TRBJ2-5, with 12 nucleotides matching TRBD2. After removal of 2 bases from V and 2 bases from J, the junction contained 15 bases not matched to a gene. Germline CDR1 reads SGHAT; CDR2 reads FQNNGV. The CDR3 is 20 residues long. CDR3 protein: CASSLSPGLAGFLPQETQYF. DNA for the CDR3: TGTGCCAGCAGCTTATCCCCAGGACTAGCGGGGTTTCTACCTCAAGAGACCCAGTACTTC.

The V call is TRBV2, the J call TRBJ2-7, with D possibly matching TRBD1 (5 bases). Germline V gene lookup returns CDR1 SNHLY and CDR2 FYNNEI. V was shortened by 3 bases and J by 0 bases, with 15 bases between the two germline ends. The CDR3 is 16 amino acids. Here the CDR3 DNA reads TGTGCCAGCAGTGATTACAGGCGACGAAGCTCCTACGAGCAGTACTTC. Translating it yields CASSDYRRRSSYEQYF.

The V gene is TRBV29-1, the J gene TRBJ2-7; D not resolved. Trimming stripped 0 bases from V and 3 bases from J, with 12 bases between. Germline assignment: CDR1 SQVTM and CDR2 ANQGSEA. The CDR3 length is 14 residues. The CDR3 nucleotides read TGCAGCGTTGAAGAGGTGGATCCCTACTACGAGCAGTACTTC. It encodes CSVEEVDPYYEQYF.

The chain couples TRBV10-3 to TRBJ2-7; weak D call: TRBD1 (6 bases). The CDR3 covers 12 residues. Germline values: CDR1 ENHRY, CDR2 SYGVKD. Trimming removed 6 bases at V and 3 bases at J, with 9 bases between. The CDR3 here is CAISRDNYEQYF. CDR3 DNA sequence: TGTGCCATCAGCCGGGACAACTACGAGCAGTACTTC.

J is TRBJ2-5 and V is TRBV29-1; 9 bases align to TRBD2. This CDR3 is built from 14 residues. Losses at the gene ends were 5 bases for V and 5 bases for J; bases not matched to a gene: 9. Germline CDR1 is SQVTM and CDR2 is ANQGSEA. CDR3: CSVWRGGAGETQYF. The CDR3 bases are TGCAGCGTTTGGCGCGGGGGGGCCGGGGAGACCCAGTACTTC.

V usage is TRBV12-3 or TRBV12-4 and J usage is TRBJ1-4; no firm D call. V shed 1 base and J shed 7 bases, with 10 bases lying between them. The CDR3 covers 14 residues. For the CDR3, the DNA is TGTGCCAGCAGTTTAGGGGTGTTTGTTGAAAAACTGTTTTTT. Its protein is CASSLGVFVEKLFF.

The J gene is TRBJ2-5, the V gene TRBV9, with a weak D call TRBD1 (7 bases). TRBJ2-7 explains the end of the DNA better; the J call may be wrong. Per germline, CDR1 SGDLS and CDR2 YYNGEE. The CDR3 consists of 13 residues. In nucleotides, the CDR3 is TGTGCCAGCAGCCGGGACCAGGGGGGCGAGCAGTACTTC. Protein product: CASSRDQGGEQYF.